This TCR beta chain was sequenced for a study of blood T cell repertoires in COVID-19 (dated by TCRdb to between 2020 and 2021). Study-wide context: Samples from collaborators originated in the United States, Italy and Spain and spanned both the acute and convalescent phases of COVID-19. The prospective study material was composed of cDNA or gDNA derived from T cells, B-cell-depleted T cells, or PBMCs. Deeply sampled blood TCRbeta repertoires from subjects exposed to, actively infected with, or recovered from COVID-19 were included in the dataset. The repertoires were made available in a free public database intended to serve as a resource for research on the immune response to SARS-CoV-2. The samples were drawn from the first 160 participants of the ongoing ImmuneRACE study and from over a thousand subjects provided by 6 global collaborators. Nearly every sample came with metadata listing a de-identified subject ID, COVID-19 status, age in years and sex. Where HLA class I and class II types were available, the types were taken from metadata supplied by the sample provider, not from assay-based typing.

The CDR3 numbers 15 residues from cysteine through phenylalanine. Kept here is only the CDR3 DNA, which spans 45 bases and is read in frame from base 1. In the germline V gene, CDR1 corresponds to MDHEN and CDR2 to SYDVKM. Trimming removed 8 bases from V and 3 bases from J, leaving 19 bases between the germline ends. In the prospective study, participants were about 18 to 100 years old, resided in fewer than 25 geographic areas of the United States, and were enrolled through a virtual design. Cohort assignment in the prospective study relied on participant-reported clinical history from a screening survey and a study questionnaire. Recovered participants in ImmuneRACE Cohort 3 were defined by two consecutive negative NP/OP PCR tests, clearance by a healthcare professional, or resolution of symptoms. In the prospective study, whole blood, serum and a nasopharyngeal or oropharyngeal swab were collected from each participant by mobile phlebotomists. Participants in the prospective study had the option to provide additional blood draws and questionnaires over an approximately 2-month period. Before DNA extraction, blood samples from the prospective study were shipped at room temperature or frozen.

TCRbeta CDR3 regions were amplified from genomic DNA by means of the immunoSEQ Assay, a bias-controlled multiplex PCR. Turning to the authors' computational methods: The number of nucleated cells in each sample was estimated from the amplification of reference gene primers within the assay. To quantify the absolute abundance of each unique TCRbeta CDR3 rearrangement, sequence reads were collapsed and filtered. For each sample, productive Simpson clonality was calculated as the square root of Simpson's diversity index over productive rearrangements. TCRdb obtained this table from immuneACCESS and retained in-frame rearrangements with V and J assigned. These tables miss some clones; where compared with another copy, unresolved V genes account for less than half of the shortfall, and the remainder is unexplained. V and J calls and clone size are those listed in that table; D and trimming were worked out from the DNA. The sample has roughly 290,000 clones on record, 80% to 90% of them singletons. Approximately 4.2% of the sample is taken by the ten largest.

In regard to this clone: Which antigen it targets is not known. Base qualities are not at hand, and no much larger clone is one base apart.

Summary of the overall study and its limitations: The quantity of clinical and demographic metadata differed by source and by participant and was supplied without curation.

This receptor was taken from a young woman who had recovered from COVID-19. Specimen: PBMCs or T cells enriched from blood (not recorded which). The chain is made from TRBV28 and TRBJ1-2, and the D gene may be TRBD1, 5 bases matching. Read as DNA, the sequence is TGTGCCAGCCGTTCCCGCCAGGGAGGACACTATGGCTACACCTTC. It encodes CASRSRQGGHYGYTF.